The subject of this entry is one T cell receptor (beta chain). Clones were read by immunoSEQ multiplex PCR, and TCRdb kept only the in-frame ones, dropping some. The data hold hundreds of thousands of clones, with around 97% observed a single time. This specimen belongs to a study of shared clonotypes between healthy human individuals. The specimen was naive CD4+ T cells sorted from blood. Subset denoted: CD45RA+ positively selected. The source is a woman aged 25 to 45 in good health.

CDR3 DNA sequence: TGTGCCAGCAGTGGACGTTCCGGGAAAATATATGGCTACACCTTC. The encoded protein is CASSGRSGKIYGYTF. The rearrangement joins TRBV6-5 to TRBJ1-2, with D unclear. The CDR3 runs to 15 residues. The germline V gene encodes CDR1 MNHEY and CDR2 SVGAGI. Trimming stripped 5 bases from V and 5 bases from J, with 18 bases between.